Included here is one TCR beta chain sequence, with context. The record originates from a study of cytomegalovirus exposure and HLA in healthy donors. A multiplex PCR was run with 60 Vbeta primers and 13 Jbeta primers. This table comes from immunoSEQ multiplex PCR, and its TCRdb copy is limited to in-frame clones, with some not included. This sample yields over 150,000 clones, of which about 75% are seen a single time; 4.9% belongs to the top ten. The study sampled nominally healthy donors, though unrecorded immune exposures were likely. Source material: PBMCs. The origin of this receptor is a male donor in good health and CMV-seronegative.

The CDR3 loop is CASSLGYLSSYEQYF. The CDR3 nucleotides are TGTGCCAGCAGCTTGGGGTACCTTAGCTCCTACGAGCAGTACTTC. The genes are TRBV5-6 and TRBJ2-7; D ambiguous. V was pared by 0 bases and J by 0 bases, with 10 bases between. From germline, CDR1 is SGHDT and CDR2 YYEEEE. This CDR3 spans 15 amino acids. Filled out from reference TRBV5-6 and TRBJ2-7, the complete variable domain reads DAGVTQSPTHLIKTRGQQVTLRCSPKSGHDTVSWYQQALGQGPQFIFQYYEEEERQRGNFPDRFSGHQFPNYSSELNVNALLLGDSALYLCASSLGYLSSYEQYFGPGTRLTVT.